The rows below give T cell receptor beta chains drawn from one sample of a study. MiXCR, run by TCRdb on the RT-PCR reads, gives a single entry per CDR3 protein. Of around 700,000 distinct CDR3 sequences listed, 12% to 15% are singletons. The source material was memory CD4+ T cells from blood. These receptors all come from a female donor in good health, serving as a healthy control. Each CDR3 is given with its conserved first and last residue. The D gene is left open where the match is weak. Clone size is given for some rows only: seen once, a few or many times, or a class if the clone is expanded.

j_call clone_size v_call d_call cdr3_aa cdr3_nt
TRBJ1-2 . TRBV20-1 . CSAPTAALWGYTF TGCAGTGCCCCCACGGCCGCGCTGTGGGGCTACACCTTC
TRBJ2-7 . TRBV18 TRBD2 CASAPGLEFAEQYF TGTGCCAGCGCACCGGGACTAGAATTTGCCGAGCAGTACTTC
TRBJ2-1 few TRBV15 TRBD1 CATRGEGQGAENEQFF TGTGCCACCAGAGGAGAGGGACAGGGGGCAGAGAATGAGCAGTTCTTC
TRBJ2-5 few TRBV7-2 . CASSLGSSVETQYF TGTGCCAGCAGCTTAGGGTCGTCGGTAGAGACCCAGTACTTC
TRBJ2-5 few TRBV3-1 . CASSRGLKETQYF TGTGCCAGCAGCCGTGGACTAAAAGAGACCCAGTACTTC
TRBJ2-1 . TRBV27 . CASSRRGQFNNEQFF TGTGCCAGCAGTAGGAGGGGACAGTTTAACAATGAGCAGTTCTTC
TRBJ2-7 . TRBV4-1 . CASSQEVADRSYEQYF TGCGCCAGCAGCCAAGAGGTGGCGGACAGATCCTACGAGCAGTACTTC
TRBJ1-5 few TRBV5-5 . CASSQTGTAFNQPQHF TGTGCCAGCAGCCAAACGGGGACCGCCTTCAATCAGCCCCAGCATTTT
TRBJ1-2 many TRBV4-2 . CASSQDGTEHYGYTF TGTGCCAGCAGCCAAGATGGCACGGAGCATTATGGCTACACCTTC
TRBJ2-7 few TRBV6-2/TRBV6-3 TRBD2 CASSGLAVTYEQYF TGTGCCAGCAGTGGACTAGCGGTTACCTACGAGCAGTACTTC
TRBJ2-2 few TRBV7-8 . CASSYLGRAGELFF TGTGCCAGCAGCTACCTGGGTCGGGCCGGGGAGCTGTTTTTT
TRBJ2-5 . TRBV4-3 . CASSQVRGETQYF TGCGCCAGCAGCCAAGTCCGGGGGGAGACCCAGTACTTC
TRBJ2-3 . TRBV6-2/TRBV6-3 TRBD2 CASRSGTSVPDTQYF TGTGCCAGCAGATCCGGGACTAGCGTCCCAGATACGCAGTATTTT
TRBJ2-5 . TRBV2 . CASTYVSDGETQYF TGTGCCAGCACCTACGTCTCTGACGGGGAGACCCAGTACTTC
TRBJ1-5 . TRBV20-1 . CSAPGLRSGRPQHF TGCAGTGCTCCAGGCCTTAGAAGCGGGAGGCCCCAGCATTTT
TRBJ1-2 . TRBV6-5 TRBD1 CASRTVGQGNGYTF TGTGCCAGCAGAACGGTCGGACAGGGAAATGGCTACACCTTC
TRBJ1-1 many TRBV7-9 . CASSHYSTGNTEAFF TGTGCCAGCAGCCACTATAGTACAGGGAACACTGAAGCTTTCTTT
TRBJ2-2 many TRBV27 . CASSDSGHYTGELFF TGTGCCAGCAGCGACTCGGGACACTACACCGGGGAGCTGTTTTTT
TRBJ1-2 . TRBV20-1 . CSASSNYGYTF TGCAGTGCTAGCAGTAACTATGGCTACACCTTC
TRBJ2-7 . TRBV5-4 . CASSPGAGSPHEQYF TGTGCCAGCAGCCCAGGGGCGGGATCGCCCCACGAGCAGTACTTC
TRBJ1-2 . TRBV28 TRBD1 CASSSQTPGQGASYGYTF TGTGCCAGCAGTTCTCAGACCCCGGGACAGGGGGCTAGCTATGGCTACACCTTC
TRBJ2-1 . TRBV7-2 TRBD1 CASSPRTGASSYNEQFF TGTGCCAGCAGCCCACGGACAGGGGCGAGCTCCTACAATGAGCAGTTCTTC
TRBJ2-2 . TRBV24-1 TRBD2 CATSVLAGNTGELFF TGTGCCACCAGTGTGCTAGCGGGGAACACCGGGGAGCTGTTTTTT
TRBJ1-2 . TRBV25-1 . CASSEQRDYGYTF TGTGCCAGCAGTGAACAGAGGGACTATGGCTACACCTTC
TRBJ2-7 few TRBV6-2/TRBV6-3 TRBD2 CASSDHSGRVGEQYF TGTGCCAGCAGCGATCATAGCGGGAGGGTAGGCGAGCAGTACTTC
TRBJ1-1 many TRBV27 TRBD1 CASSTQGARSSEAFF TGTGCCAGCAGTACACAGGGGGCGCGATCTTCTGAAGCTTTCTTT
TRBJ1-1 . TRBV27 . CASSGGEAGSTEAFF TGTGCCAGCAGTGGAGGAGAGGCCGGAAGCACTGAAGCTTTCTTT
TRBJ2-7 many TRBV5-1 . CASSLGRTGDGQYF TGCGCCAGCAGCTTGGGACGGACCGGAGACGGGCAGTACTTC
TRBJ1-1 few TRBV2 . CASSRSPNTEAFF TGTGCCAGCAGTCGCAGTCCGAACACTGAAGCTTTCTTT
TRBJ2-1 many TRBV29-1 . CSVVLGTDSYNEQFF TGCAGCGTTGTCCTAGGGACCGACTCCTACAATGAGCAGTTCTTC
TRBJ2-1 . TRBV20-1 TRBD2 CSPSDSGRATEQFF TGCAGTCCTTCTGACAGCGGGAGGGCCACTGAGCAGTTCTTC
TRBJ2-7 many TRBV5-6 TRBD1 CASSRGQGIAFNEQYF TGTGCCAGCAGCCGTGGACAGGGTATAGCCTTTAACGAGCAGTACTTC
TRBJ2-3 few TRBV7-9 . CASMAGGTDTQYF TGTGCCAGCATGGCGGGCGGCACAGATACGCAGTATTTT
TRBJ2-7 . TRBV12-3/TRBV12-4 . CASSPLNEQYF TGTGCCAGCTCTCCGTTGAACGAGCAGTACTTC
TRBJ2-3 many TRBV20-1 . CSARGQLIDTQYF TGCAGTGCTAGAGGACAGCTCATAGATACGCAGTATTTT
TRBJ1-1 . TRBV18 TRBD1 CASSPRRWTGPNTEAFF TGTGCCAGCTCACCCCGACGATGGACAGGACCGAACACTGAAGCTTTCTTT
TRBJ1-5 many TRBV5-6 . CASSQEGYSNQPQHF TGTGCCAGCAGTCAAGAAGGGTATAGCAATCAGCCCCAGCATTTT
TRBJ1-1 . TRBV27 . CASSPWGHLNTEAFF TGTGCCAGCAGCCCATGGGGACACCTGAACACTGAAGCTTTCTTT